These 9 T cell receptor beta chains were all obtained from the same sample, sequenced in a study of CD8 T cells in Susac syndrome (dated by TCRdb to 2018 to 2020). Libraries were made using the immunoSEQ multiplex PCR assay. RNA was extracted using the RNeasy kit, and about 0.45 to 1 ug of the RNA was reverse transcribed with random hexamers. TCRdb reworked the public reads: Q25 trimming with fastp, MiXCR clone assembly, productive beta chains retained. Rows are combined by CDR3 protein, so each entry shows the most common genes and DNA. Across this sample there are about 120,000 distinct CDR3 sequences, with approximately 94% seen only once. The ten biggest clones cover more than 0.095% of the sample. Sequencing was performed on CD4+ T cells from PBMCs. The receptors derive from a human donor in good health.

The chain employs TRBV12-3 or TRBV12-4 and TRBJ1-5; D gene uncertain. With 2 bases removed from V and 2 bases from J, the gap between germline ends came to 4 bases. There are 13 residues in the CDR3. The CDR3: CASSLSRNQPQHF. CDR3 coding DNA: TGTGCCAGCAGTTTATCCCGCAATCAGCCCCAGCATTTT.

The V and J genes are TRBV2 and TRBJ2-1; D might be TRBD2 (6 bases). Looked up from germline, CDR1 is SNHLY and CDR2 is FYNNEI. With 7 bases removed from V and 9 bases from J, the gap between germline ends came to 19 bases. This CDR3 contains 14 residues. The CDR3 DNA follows: TGTGCCAGCAATGCGGGGACTGCTGCTGGTGAGCAGTTCTTC. Its protein is CASNAGTAAGEQFF.

The chain carries TRBV3-1 and TRBJ1-2; D gene ambiguous. This CDR3 is built from 12 residues. The V gene's germline CDR1 is LGHDT and CDR2 YNNKEL (reference sequence). V lost 1 base to trimming and J lost 5 bases, with 5 bases between them. This CDR3 is CASSQARYGYTF. CDR3 nucleotides: TGTGCCAGCAGCCAAGCGAGGTATGGCTACACCTTC.

The chain joins TRBV28 to TRBJ2-4; D might be TRBD1 (5 bases). The CDR3 spans 18 residues. V lost 6 bases to trimming and J lost 0 bases, with 21 bases between them. Germline-derived CDR1 and CDR2 are MDHEN and SYDVKM. The CDR3 region is CASRPRGHRSLAKNIQYF. The CDR3 DNA is TGTGCCAGCAGACCTCGCGGACACCGGAGTTTAGCCAAAAACATTCAGTACTTC.

The chain combines TRBV19 with TRBJ1-2, with TRBD1 as a possible D gene (5 bases). Germline V gene data show CDR1 as LNHDA and CDR2 as SQIVND (reference sequence). The CDR3 spans 12 residues. V shed 4 bases and J shed 3 bases, with 6 bases lying between them. CDR3 sequence (DNA): TGTGCCAGTAGTAGGGGGGACTATGGCTACACCTTC. This encodes CASSRGDYGYTF.

The chain links TRBV4-1 to TRBJ2-7; D is undetermined. The ends were cut back, 0 bases at V and 1 base at J, with 10 bases in the middle. Germline V gene data show CDR1 as MGHRA and CDR2 as YSYEKL. The CDR3 is 15 amino acids. CDR3 protein: CASSQEQTESYEQYF. For the CDR3, the DNA is TGCGCCAGCAGCCAAGAGCAGACCGAATCCTACGAGCAGTACTTC.

The genes are TRBV7-8 and TRBJ1-3; D is undetermined. This CDR3 spans 13 amino acids. The ends were cut back, 2 bases at V and 4 bases at J, with 6 bases in the middle. Per germline, CDR1 SGHVS and CDR2 FQNEAQ. The CDR3 loop reads CASSLYHGNTIYF. In DNA, the CDR3 is TGTGCCAGCAGCTTATACCACGGAAACACCATATATTTT.

The rearrangement joins TRBV6-1 to TRBJ2-3, with 9 bases identical to TRBD1. The junction had 5 bases not matched to a gene; V was cut back by 7 bases and J by 0 bases. The CDR3 consists of 15 residues. Per germline, CDR1 MNHNS and CDR2 SASEGT. The CDR3, as DNA: TGTGCCAGCACCAGGGACAGGGCAAGCACAGATACGCAGTATTTT. Protein sequence: CASTRDRASTDTQYF.

The chain recombines TRBV20-1 with TRBJ2-7, with 12 bases fitting TRBD2. Germline loops: CDR1 DFQATT, CDR2 SNEGSKA (reference sequence). J lost 0 bases, V lost 6 bases, and 15 bases had no gene match. The CDR3 consists of 18 residues. The CDR3 DNA is TGCAGTGCCGTGGAAGGAACTAGACTAGCGGGGGCCTCCTACGAGCAGTACTTC. Its protein is CSAVEGTRLAGASYEQYF.